The 20 T cell receptor beta chains given below trace back to one sample, sequenced in a study of T cell clones after liver transplantation. TCRdb's table, derived via immunoSEQ multiplex PCR, lists solely in-frame clones and lacks some. Here the sample spans fewer than 20,000 clones, more than 80% being singletons. Sample: CD8+ T cells from blood, taken 45 to 46 months after liver transplant. Receptor source: a human patient who received a liver transplant. The graft donor may have given rise to some T cells.

The chain joins TRBV6-1 to TRBJ2-7; 8 bases align to TRBD1. Trimming removed 6 bases from V and 9 bases from J; junction bases left unmatched: 13. This CDR3 spans 14 amino acids. From germline, CDR1 is MNHNS and CDR2 SASEGT. The CDR3 sequence is CASRNAGGVWVQYF. Here the CDR3 DNA reads TGTGCCAGCAGGAACGCAGGGGGCGTTTGGGTGCAGTACTTC.

The gene calls are TRBV5-1 and TRBJ2-3, with 8 bases that match TRBD2. The CDR3 consists of 15 residues. Germline CDR1 and CDR2: SGHRS and YFSETQ. With V trimmed by 3 bases and J by 0 bases, 3 bases remained unmatched. The CDR3: CASSYGLASTDTQYF. CDR3 coding DNA: TGCGCCAGCAGCTACGGACTAGCTAGCACAGATACGCAGTATTTT.

The CDR3 is CASSGRLDISPYEQYF. The CDR3 coding sequence is TGTGCCAGCAGTGGACGACTAGATATCTCCCCCTACGAGCAGTACTTC. This sequence joins TRBV27 and TRBJ2-7; D perhaps matches TRBD2 (6 bases). Germline CDR1 and CDR2: MNHEY and SMNVEV (reference sequence). The CDR3 consists of 16 residues. Trimming took off 5 bases at V and 2 bases at J, with 19 bases between the two ends.

V is TRBV28 and J is TRBJ2-1; possibly TRBD2 for D (6 bases). CDR1 MDHEN and CDR2 SYDVKM come from the germline V gene. Trimming shortened V by 6 bases and J by 5 bases, and 20 bases separated the two germline ends. The CDR3 is 16 amino acids. CDR3 nucleotide sequence: TGTGCCAGCAGCCTTGGCGAACTGGACTACAACAATGAGCAGTTCTTC. Its translation: CASSLGELDYNNEQFF.

The rearrangement links TRBV18 to TRBJ2-7, with no clear D. The CDR3 extends over 16 amino acids. Per the germline V gene, CDR1 is KGHSH and CDR2 is LQKENI. With 6 bases removed from V and 7 bases from J, the gap between germline ends came to 25 bases. CDR3 region: CASSPENSAGSVEQYF. CDR3 nucleotide sequence: TGTGCCAGCTCCCCGGAAAATTCGGCAGGCAGTGTAGAGCAGTACTTC.

This clone was picked up one time. This chain links TRBV28 with TRBJ1-4, with a weak D call TRBD1 (5 bases). This CDR3 is built from 15 residues. Between the trimmed V and J ends, which lost 4 bases and 5 bases, there was a span of 14 bases. Germline CDR1 is MDHEN and CDR2 is SYDVKM. The CDR3 sequence is CASSSPQGWNEKLFF. CDR3 DNA sequence: TGTGCCAGCAGTTCCCCCCAGGGTTGGAATGAAAAACTGTTTTTT.

This chain joins TRBV5-1 and TRBJ2-7; D gene ambiguous. Germline V gene lookup returns CDR1 SGHRS and CDR2 YFSETQ. CDR3 length equals 12 residues. Trimming removed 5 bases at V and 5 bases at J, with 11 bases between. CDR3 region: CASRLKGHEQYF. CDR3 nucleotides: TGCGCCAGCAGGTTAAAAGGTCACGAGCAGTACTTC.

This sequence joins TRBV9 and TRBJ2-6, with 11 bases lining up with TRBD2. From germline, CDR1 is SGDLS and CDR2 YYNGEE. Trimming cost V 4 bases and J 0 bases; bases outside gene matches: 6. This CDR3 has 18 amino acids. In DNA, the CDR3 is TGTGCCAGCAGCACCCCTAGCGGGAGGTTCTCTGGGGCCAACGTCCTGACTTTC. Its translation is CASSTPSGRFSGANVLTF.

The chain uses TRBV4-3 and TRBJ2-7; 7 bases agree with TRBD2. Unmatched junction bases numbered 10, after V lost 0 bases and J lost 5 bases. Looked up from germline, CDR1 is LGHNA and CDR2 is YSLEER. CDR3 length: 16 residues. The DNA of the CDR3 is TGCGCCAGCAGCCAAGATGGTAGCGGGCTCGAAGACGAGCAGTACTTC. Translation: CASSQDGSGLEDEQYF.

This chain uses TRBV7-9 with TRBJ1-4; possible D gene TRBD1, 6 bases. V lost 7 bases, J lost 11 bases, and 14 bases lay in between. The CDR3 is 12 amino acids. Looked up from germline, CDR1 is SEHNR and CDR2 is FQNEAQ (reference sequence). The CDR3 sequence is CASTSPGDKLFF. In DNA form, the CDR3 reads TGTGCCAGCACCTCCCCAGGGGACAAACTGTTTTTT.

This chain links TRBV5-1 with TRBJ2-1, with TRBD1 matching over 8 bases. V lost 2 bases and J lost 10; bases outside the gene matches: 5. This CDR3 contains 13 residues. Germline V gives CDR1 SGHRS, CDR2 YFSETQ. The CDR3 is CASSFRGLGEQFF. In nucleotides, the CDR3 is TGCGCCAGCAGCTTCAGGGGGCTGGGGGAGCAGTTCTTC.

The chain uses TRBV27 and TRBJ1-1, with D unclear. Trimming pared 6 bases from V and 5 bases from J, leaving 13 bases between. Germline-derived CDR1 and CDR2 are MNHEY and SMNVEV (reference sequence). The CDR3 spans 13 residues. The CDR3 nucleotides read TGTGCCAGCAGCCCCATCGTAGGGACTGAAGCTTTCTTT. It codes for CASSPIVGTEAFF.

This clone was seen once. The chain links TRBV9 to TRBJ2-1; 12 bases match TRBD2. Germline V gives CDR1 SGDLS, CDR2 YYNGEE. Unmatched junction bases numbered 11, after V lost 4 bases and J lost 9 bases. CDR3 length: 16 amino acids. In nucleotides, the CDR3 is TGTGCCAGCAGCCCCCCCGGACTAGCGGGACAGCTTGAGCAGTTCTTC. This translates into CASSPPGLAGQLEQFF.

In DNA form, the CDR3 reads TGCGCCAGCAGCCAAACGGACGGCTACGAGCAGTACTTC. Translation gives CASSQTDGYEQYF. The chain has TRBV4-3 and TRBJ2-7; D unresolved. The V gene's germline CDR1 is LGHNA and CDR2 YSLEER. This CDR3 has 13 residues. V was trimmed by 2 bases and J by 3 bases, leaving 8 bases between them.

The sample holds one count of this clone. The rearrangement links TRBV19 to TRBJ2-7; D gene uncertain. The germline CDR1 and CDR2 sequences are LNHDA and SQIVND (reference sequence). CDR3 size: 12 residues. The V gene lost 7 bases and the J gene lost 6 bases, with 13 bases spanning the gap. CDR3 protein: CASKTSPGEQYF. For the CDR3, the DNA is TGTGCCAGTAAAACATCCCCCGGCGAGCAGTACTTC.

This rearrangement joins TRBV6-6 to TRBJ2-3; D is tentatively TRBD1 or TRBD2 (5 bases each). The V end lost 2 bases, the J end lost 9 bases, and 18 bases lay between the germline ends. Germline V gene lookup returns CDR1 MNHNY and CDR2 SVGAGI (reference sequence). There are 15 residues in the CDR3. In nucleotides, the CDR3 is TGTGCCAGCAGTTACGAGGACATCAGAGGGATCACGCAGTATTTT. Translating gives CASSYEDIRGITQYF.

The gene calls are TRBV27 and TRBJ2-7; 15 bases match TRBD2. The CDR3 length is 18 residues. Germline CDR1 and CDR2: MNHEY and SMNVEV (reference sequence). V lost 6 bases and J lost 0; bases outside the gene matches: 9. DNA of the CDR3: TGTGCCAGCAGGCACGGACTAGCGGGAGGGCTATACTCCTACGAGCAGTACTTC. Translating it yields CASRHGLAGGLYSYEQYF.

Details on this clone: This CDR3 is also generated by other DNA sequences in the sample. CDR3 nucleotide sequence: TGCAGTGCTTTTCAGGTGGATGAAGCTTTCTTT. Translation: CSAFQVDEAFF. This sequence joins TRBV20-1 and TRBJ1-1; the D is unclear. CDR1 is DFQATT and CDR2 is SNEGSKA in the germline V gene (reference sequence). The length of the CDR3 is 11 residues. Trimming shortened V by 5 bases and J by 7 bases, and 11 bases separated the two germline ends.

The V call is TRBV11-1, the J call TRBJ2-1; the D gene is possibly TRBD1 (6 bases). Germline V gene lookup returns CDR1 SGHAT and CDR2 FQDESV (reference sequence). V was shortened by 6 bases and J by 8 bases, with 14 bases between the two germline ends. This CDR3 has 13 amino acids. The CDR3 sequence: CASSSWDKDEQFF. The CDR3 nucleotides read TGTGCCAGCAGTTCCTGGGACAAGGATGAGCAGTTCTTC. The variable domain in full, completed from reference TRBV11-1 and TRBJ2-1, reads EAEVAQSPRYKITEKSQAVAFWCDPISGHATLYWYRQILGQGPELLVQFQDESVVDDSQLPKDRFSAERLKGVDSTLKIQPAELGDSAMYLCASSSWDKDEQFFGPGTRLTVL.

The chain couples TRBV7-9 to TRBJ2-7; D possibly uses TRBD1 or TRBD2 (6 bases each). The V gene's germline CDR1 is SEHNR and CDR2 FQNEAQ (reference sequence). V gave up 5 bases and J gave up 0 bases, with 17 bases separating them. The CDR3 spans 16 residues. The CDR3 region is CASSIPRGELSYEQYF. As DNA, the CDR3 is TGTGCCAGCAGCATACCGAGGGGGGAACTCTCCTACGAGCAGTACTTC.